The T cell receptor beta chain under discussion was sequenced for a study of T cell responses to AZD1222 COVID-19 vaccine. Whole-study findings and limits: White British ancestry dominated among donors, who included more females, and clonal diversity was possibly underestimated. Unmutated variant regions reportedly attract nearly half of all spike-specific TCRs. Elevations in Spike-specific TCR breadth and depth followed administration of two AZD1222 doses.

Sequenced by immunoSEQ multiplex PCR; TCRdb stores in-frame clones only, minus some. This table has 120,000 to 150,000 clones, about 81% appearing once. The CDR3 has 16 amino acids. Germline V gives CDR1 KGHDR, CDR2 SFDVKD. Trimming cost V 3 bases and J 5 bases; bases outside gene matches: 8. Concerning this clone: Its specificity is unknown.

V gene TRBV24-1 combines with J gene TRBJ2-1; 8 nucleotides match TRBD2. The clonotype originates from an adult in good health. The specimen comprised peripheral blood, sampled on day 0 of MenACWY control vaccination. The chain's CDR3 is CATSDPLAGDHNEQFF. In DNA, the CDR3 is TGTGCCACCAGTGATCCTCTAGCGGGCGACCACAATGAGCAGTTCTTC.